Listed below are T cell receptor beta chains from one sample, sequenced in a study of OX40 agonist ivuxolimab in advanced cancers. Repertoires were generated with immunoSEQ multiplex PCR, while TCRdb's copy carries only in-frame clones and drops some. The data show approximately 20,000 clones, 86% seen once. Sample: CD4+ or CD8+ T cells sorted from blood, taken in a trial of the OX40 agonist ivuxolimab. These receptors were collected from an adult with an advanced solid tumor such as melanoma, head and neck, liver or kidney cancer. Both conserved end residues are trimmed from each CDR3.

v_call cdr3_aa
TRBV5-1 ASSLDRVMLAGSKSWETQY
TRBV30 AWGQGSETQY
TRBV30 AWRKGTSGRAEEQY
TRBV6-5 ASTQGAGELF
TRBV4-3 ASSLRSTGRSYEQY
TRBV2 ASSVTPGLLGEY
TRBV5-5 ASSPGTRGYT
TRBV4-1 ASSRDRGPATEAF
TRBV7-9 ASSLGNSNTIY
TRBV7-2 ATTDTAGNTIY
TRBV6-6 ASSYWDRLSYEQY
TRBV10-1 ATKGGTAGNTIY
TRBV4-3 ASSQELAGEYNEQF
TRBV18 ASSPRSSGRAIDTQY
TRBV29-1 SVEEGTLYEQY
TRBV7-2 ASSLGLAGAEEQF
TRBV15 ATRGKDEKLF
TRBV5-6 ASRSLRGVLTEAF
TRBV5-8 ASSLSGSSYNEQF
TRBV4-2 ASSQDGLSSYEQY
TRBV4-3 ASSQGPSYNEQF
TRBV29-1 SSSPSPGTSQETQY